These 5 T cell receptor beta chains were all obtained from the same sample, sequenced in a study of cytomegalovirus exposure and HLA in healthy donors. 60 Vbeta and 13 Jbeta primers were used in PCR. The assay was immunoSEQ multiplex PCR, and TCRdb's table has in-frame clones only and misses some. Altogether some 120,000 clones are present, 74% being singletons, with the ten largest covering less than 7%. The sample consisted of PBMCs. These TCRs come from a woman between 45 and 60 years old in good health and CMV-seropositive.

This chain links TRBV19 with TRBJ2-1; D is ambiguous. Germline V CDR1 and CDR2: LNHDA, SQIVND (reference sequence). CDR3 size: 11 residues. Trimming took 10 bases from V and 6 from J, leaving 10 bases between them. Here the CDR3 DNA reads TGTGCCACCCGACTGGTCAATGAGCAGTTCTTC. It is translated as CATRLVNEQFF.

The CDR3 region is CASSLSRGGETQYF. The CDR3, as DNA: TGCGCCAGCAGCTTATCACGGGGGGGTGAGACCCAGTACTTC. The rearrangement uses TRBV5-1 and TRBJ2-5; TRBD2 aligns across 8 bases. The CDR3 is 14 residues long. The J segment lost 5 bases and the V segment lost 2 bases, leaving 5 bases of the junction unmatched. The germline V gene has CDR1 SGHRS and CDR2 YFSETQ.

This chain joins TRBV7-2 and TRBJ2-7, with D possibly TRBD1 on 6 matching bases. Germline V CDR1 and CDR2: SGHTA, FQGNSA. The CDR3 is 14 residues long. Trimming cost V 2 bases and J 4 bases, with 12 bases left between them. CDR3 in DNA: TGTGCCAGCAGCTTAATGGACAGCTCGTACGAGCAGTACTTC. The encoded protein is CASSLMDSSYEQYF. The whole variable domain, filled in from reference TRBV7-2 and TRBJ2-7, reads GAGVSQSPSNKVTEKGKDVELRCDPISGHTALYWYRQSLGQGLEFLIYFQGNSAPDKSGLPSDRFSAERTGGSVSTLTIQRTQQEDSAVYLCASSLMDSSYEQYFGPGTRLTVT.

The count of this clone is one. The chain joins TRBV4-3 to TRBJ2-2, with TRBD1 matching 9 bases. From germline, CDR1 is LGHNA and CDR2 YSLEER. Losses at the gene ends were 3 bases for V and 1 base for J; bases not matched to a gene: 3. This CDR3 is 16 amino acids long. The CDR3 DNA reads TGCGCCAGCAGCCATCAGACAGGGGGGAACACCGGGGAGCTGTTTTTT. Amino acid sequence: CASSHQTGGNTGELFF.

The chain is built from TRBV6-1 and TRBJ2-1; 8 bases are shared with TRBD2. V was pared by 4 bases and J by 0 bases, with 8 bases of the junction left unmatched. The CDR3 loop spans 17 amino acids. CDR1 and CDR2 (germline): MNHNS, SASEGT. CDR3 amino acids: CASSAIRLAGSYNEQFF. The CDR3 nucleotides read TGTGCCAGCAGTGCCATTCGGCTAGCGGGCTCCTACAATGAGCAGTTCTTC.